This TCR beta chain was captured by sequencing in a study of blood T cell repertoires in COVID-19. At the level of the study: Whether acute or convalescent, the COVID-19 samples came from the United States, Italy and Spain. PBMCs, B-cell-depleted T cells, or T cells were the source of the cDNA or gDNA that made up the material.

Germline CDR1 reads SGHNT; CDR2 reads YYREEE (reference sequence). V trimming: 4 bases; J trimming: 0 bases; junction bases outside the gene matches: 7. The CDR3 runs 17 residues. Seattle patient enrollment occurred during active infection, with longitudinal follow-up thereafter. As processed by the authors: Quantification of nucleated cells was approximated via reference gene primer amplification. Libraries were prepared by immunoSEQ multiplex PCR; TCRdb keeps only in-frame clonotypes and omits some of them. From that table come the V and J calls and clone size; the DNA was used to work out D and trimming. This sample yields roughly 150,000 clones, of which 80% to 90% are seen a single time; under 15% belongs to the top ten.

The J gene is TRBJ1-4, the V gene TRBV5-4, with 9 bases that match TRBD1. The source of this sequence is a man aged 18 to 29 with COVID-19, enrolled during active disease. The specimen sequenced was peripheral blood. CDR3 coding DNA: TGTGCCAGCAGCCGCGGGACAGGGCGAACAACTAATGAAAAACTGTTTTTT. Amino acids: CASSRGTGRTTNEKLFF.